This entry lists 7 T cell receptor beta chains sequenced from one sample in a study of shared clonotypes between healthy human individuals. Profiled with immunoSEQ multiplex PCR; TCRdb holds only in-frame clones, not every one. The sample holds around 2.5 million clones, roughly 93% seen once. The source material was naive CD4+ T cells from PBMCs. Indicated subset: CD45RA+ positively selected. These receptors came from a man younger than 35 in good health. Some clones in this sample may be carry-over from other donors' samples.

This clone was counted a few times. The rearrangement links TRBV30 to TRBJ1-5; D unresolved. The CDR3 extends over 13 amino acids. Deletions cut 0 bases from V and 6 bases from J, with 9 bases between. From germline, CDR1 is GTSNPN and CDR2 SVGIG (reference sequence). This CDR3 is CAWSVNIGQPQHF. The CDR3 DNA is TGTGCCTGGAGTGTAAATATAGGTCAGCCCCAGCATTTT.

The chain joins TRBV7-2 to TRBJ2-1; D is unresolved. V lost 1 base and J lost 3, with 13 bases in between. Germline loops: CDR1 SGHTA, CDR2 FQGNSA. The CDR3 covers 16 residues. DNA of the CDR3: TGTGCCAGCAGCTTAGTATCTGGGGTCATCTACAATGAGCAGTTCTTC. Translating gives CASSLVSGVIYNEQFF.

This chain joins TRBV29-1 and TRBJ1-3; D might be TRBD1 (5 bases). CDR1 and CDR2 (germline): SQVTM, ANQGSEA. Trimming shortened V by 6 bases and J by 0 bases, and 15 bases separated the two germline ends. This CDR3 has 15 amino acids. The DNA of the CDR3 is TGCAGCGTGGCCGGGGGGTCTTCCTCTGGAAACACCATATATTTT. Protein sequence: CSVAGGSSSGNTIYF.

The DNA of the CDR3 is TGCGCCAGCAGCTTTTCTGTTTCGATCGACGAGCAGTACTTC. Protein: CASSFSVSIDEQYF. The rearrangement uses TRBV5-1 and TRBJ2-7; D ambiguous. V lost 2 bases to trimming and J lost 5 bases, with 14 bases between them. Per germline, CDR1 SGHRS and CDR2 YFSETQ. The CDR3 covers 14 residues.

The chain's CDR3 is CASGWRMGTEAFF. The CDR3 DNA is TGTGCTAGTGGTTGGCGAATGGGCACTGAAGCTTTCTTT. This chain uses TRBV12-5 with TRBJ1-1, with D hard to call. The CDR3 sequence is 13 residues long. Germline-derived CDR1 and CDR2 are LGHNT and FRNRAP. With 4 bases removed from V and 4 bases from J, the gap between germline ends came to 10 bases.

To note about this clone: This same CDR3 is encoded by further DNA sequences in the sample. The chain has TRBV5-8 and TRBJ2-2; 7 bases are a match to TRBD1. After removal of 0 bases from V and 2 bases from J, the junction contained 1 base not matched to a gene. The CDR3 is 15 amino acids. The germline V gene encodes CDR1 SGHTS and CDR2 YDEGEE. CDR3 region: CASSLGQGNTGELFF. The CDR3 DNA is TGTGCCAGCAGCTTGGGACAGGGAAACACCGGGGAGCTGTTTTTT.

Concerning this clone itself: This sample includes further DNA sequences coding for the same CDR3. CDR3: CASSVGLGETQYF. Written as DNA, the CDR3 is TGTGCCAGCAGCGTAGGGTTAGGGGAGACCCAGTACTTC. V is TRBV9 and J is TRBJ2-5; D is uncertain. CDR1 is SGDLS, CDR2 YYNGEE, per germline. V lost 0 bases, J lost 5 bases, and 8 bases lay in between. CDR3 length: 13 residues. Drawing the rest from reference TRBV9 and TRBJ2-5, the complete variable domain is DSGVTQTPKHLITATGQRVTLRCSPRSGDLSVYWYQQSLDQGLQFLIQYYNGEERAKGNILERFSAQQFPDLHSELNLSSLELGDSALYFCASSVGLGETQYFGPGTRLLVL.